This T cell receptor (beta chain) comes out of a study of T-cell reconstitution after alpha-beta-depleted transplantation in children. This clonotype was seen a handful of times. Germline trimming cut 3 bases from V and 0 bases from J; bases unmatched to any gene: 5. Germline V gene data show CDR1 as SGHAT and CDR2 as FQNNGV. The CDR3 covers 17 residues. The authors prepared the TCRbeta library with unique molecular identifiers. TCRdb re-called the PCR reads with MiXCR, one entry per CDR3 protein. The sample consists of about 610,000 distinct CDR3 sequences, about 10% of them appearing once. The V gene is TRBV11-2, the J gene TRBJ2-2; the match to TRBD1 covers 9 bases. The source was PBMCs from the stem cell graft donor, collected from the stem cell graft. This TCR came from a human donor who donated a stem cell graft to a child with acute myeloid leukemia. CDR3 region: CASSFRGTGTNTGELFF. The CDR3 nucleotides read TGTGCCAGCAGCTTCAGAGGGACAGGGACGAACACCGGGGAGCTGTTTTTT.